This entry features one T cell receptor beta chain sequence. The specificity of this receptor is unknown. No much larger clonotype is one base removed from it; base qualities were not supplied. TCRbeta CDR3 regions were amplified from genomic DNA by means of the immunoSEQ Assay, a bias-controlled multiplex PCR. As for the authors' bioinformatics: Nucleated cell counts per sample were estimated from amplification of reference gene primers within the assay. Sequence reads were collapsed and filtered to measure the absolute abundance of every unique TCRbeta CDR3 rearrangement. For each sample, productive Simpson clonality was calculated by taking the square root of Simpson's diversity index across productive rearrangements. Sourced from immuneACCESS, this table was stored by TCRdb with only in-frame sequences that have V and J called. A share of the clones is absent; for the studies checked, an unresolved V gene accounts for under half, and the remainder has no known explanation. D and trimming come from the DNA, and the V and J calls and clone size come from that table. The sample yields some 300,000 clones; more than 75% were counted once. The biggest ten clones account for roughly 1% of the sample.

The data originate from a study of blood T cell repertoires in COVID-19 (dated by TCRdb to 2020 to 2021). For the study in its entirety: Samples from collaborators originated in the United States, Italy and Spain and spanned both the acute and convalescent phases of COVID-19. The material from the prospective study consisted of cDNA or gDNA derived from T cells, B-cell-depleted T cells, or PBMCs. Subjects who had been exposed to COVID-19, were actively infected with it, or had recovered from it provided the deeply sampled blood TCRbeta repertoires that made up the dataset. The repertoires were made available in a free public database intended to serve as a resource for research on the immune response to SARS-CoV-2. The samples were drawn from two sources: the first 160 participants of the ongoing ImmuneRACE study, and 1,000 to 1,500 subjects contributed by 6 global collaborators. A de-identified subject ID, COVID-19 status, age in years and sex were almost always included in the sample metadata. HLA class I and class II types, where available, came from metadata supplied by the sample provider rather than from assay-based typing.

In the prospective study, participants were roughly 18 to 100 years old, resided in about two dozen geographic areas of the United States, and were enrolled through a virtual design. Cohort assignment in the prospective study relied on participant-reported clinical history from a screening survey and a study questionnaire. ImmuneRACE Cohort 3 recovered participants were defined by two consecutive negative NP/OP PCR tests, healthcare professional clearance, or symptom resolution. In the prospective study, whole blood, serum and a nasopharyngeal or oropharyngeal swab were collected from each participant by mobile phlebotomists. Additional blood draws and questionnaires over a 2-month period could optionally be provided by prospective study participants. Blood samples from the prospective study were shipped frozen or at room temperature prior to DNA extraction. Results and caveats for the whole study, not just this receptor: The quantity of clinical and demographic metadata differed by source and by participant and was supplied without curation.

Sequencing used PBMCs or T cells enriched from blood (not recorded which). The TCR sequence derives from a woman younger than 45 who had recovered from COVID-19.

The CDR3 corresponds to CASSINREGGYTF. At the DNA level, the sequence is TGTGCCAGTAGTATAAACAGGGAGGGCGGCTACACCTTC. The sequence is built from TRBV19 and TRBJ1-2; D gene: possibly TRBD1, on 6 matching bases. The germline ends are 12 bases apart after V is trimmed by 2 bases and J by 8 bases. The CDR3 sequence holds 13 residues, the cysteine and phenylalanine included. The read is trimmed to its CDR3 DNA, 39 bases read in frame from base 1. Taken from the germline V gene (reference sequence), the CDR1 and CDR2 loops are LNHDA and SQIVND.